The 7 T cell receptor beta chains given below trace back to one sample, sequenced in a study of PD-1 blockade in classical Hodgkin lymphoma. Time point meaning: cycle 4 day 1 (C4D1), after 6 weeks of nivolumab. Every patient had relapsed following autologous stem cell transplantation, and cohorts differed in brentuximab vedotin exposure. Measured with immunoSEQ multiplex PCR; TCRdb has only the in-frame clones, and not every one. The table records 90,000 to 110,000 clones, more than 70% of them present only once. The specimen comprised peripheral blood mononuclear cells (PBMCs), sampled before the fourth cycle of nivolumab. The receptors derive from a human donor with classical Hodgkin lymphoma.

The V and J genes are TRBV4-1 and TRBJ2-7; D is ambiguous. Between the trimmed V and J ends, which lost 0 bases and 4 bases, there was a span of 10 bases. Germline V lookup: CDR1 MGHRA, CDR2 YSYEKL. The CDR3 extends over 14 amino acids. CDR3 nucleotide sequence: TGCGCCAGCAGCCAAGATTCTTCGTATTACGAGCAGTACTTC. Translating gives CASSQDSSYYEQYF.

The J gene is TRBJ1-1, the V gene TRBV30; no clear D gene. Trimming cost V 5 bases and J 1 base, with 8 bases left between them. Germline loops: CDR1 GTSNPN, CDR2 SVGIG (reference sequence). The CDR3 totals 12 residues. CDR3 residues: CAWDSTNTEAFF. The CDR3, as DNA: TGTGCCTGGGACTCCACGAACACTGAAGCTTTCTTT.

V is TRBV9 and J is TRBJ1-4; TRBD1 agrees at 7 bases. Germline values: CDR1 SGDLS, CDR2 YYNGEE. J was trimmed by 8 bases and V by 3 bases; bases with no gene match: 19. The CDR3 consists of 18 residues. CDR3 DNA sequence: TGTGCCAGCAGCGGAACAGGGGTGTTCTCGGGTGGCGCGGAAAAACTGTTTTTT. Translated, it gives CASSGTGVFSGGAEKLFF.

The V call is TRBV6-5, the J call TRBJ1-2; no reliable D call. V shed 10 bases and J shed 7 bases, with 22 bases lying between them. This CDR3 is built from 14 residues. Per germline, CDR1 MNHEY and CDR2 SVGAGI. The CDR3 sequence is CATLGGPPFGGYTF. The CDR3 region has the DNA TGTGCCACCCTCGGAGGGCCCCCCTTTGGTGGCTACACCTTC.

This chain joins TRBV28 and TRBJ1-5; a possible D gene is TRBD1 (5 bases). Trimming took off 3 bases at V and 0 bases at J, with 12 bases between the two ends. The CDR3 has 16 amino acids. Germline V gene sequence: CDR1 MDHEN, CDR2 SYDVKM. CDR3: CASSFGGKHSNQPQHF. CDR3 nucleotide sequence: TGTGCCAGCAGTTTTGGGGGAAAGCATAGCAATCAGCCCCAGCATTTT.

The chain carries TRBV6-1 and TRBJ1-5; D perhaps matches TRBD1 (5 bases). The V and J ends lost 5 bases and 2 bases respectively, with 13 bases between them. CDR1 and CDR2 from the germline V gene are MNHNS and SASEGT. This CDR3 region has 15 residues. DNA for the CDR3: TGTGCCAGCAGTCTACAGGACTTTGGCAATCAGCCCCAGCATTTT. It encodes CASSLQDFGNQPQHF.

The genes are TRBV10-3 and TRBJ2-7, with D tentatively TRBD2 (6 bases). Looked up from germline, CDR1 is ENHRY and CDR2 is SYGVKD. CDR3 length: 15 residues. V was pared by 6 bases and J by 0 bases, with 15 bases between. Here the CDR3 DNA reads TGTGCCATCAGAGTCTCGTGGGGGGACTCCTACGAGCAGTACTTC. Translation gives CAIRVSWGDSYEQYF.